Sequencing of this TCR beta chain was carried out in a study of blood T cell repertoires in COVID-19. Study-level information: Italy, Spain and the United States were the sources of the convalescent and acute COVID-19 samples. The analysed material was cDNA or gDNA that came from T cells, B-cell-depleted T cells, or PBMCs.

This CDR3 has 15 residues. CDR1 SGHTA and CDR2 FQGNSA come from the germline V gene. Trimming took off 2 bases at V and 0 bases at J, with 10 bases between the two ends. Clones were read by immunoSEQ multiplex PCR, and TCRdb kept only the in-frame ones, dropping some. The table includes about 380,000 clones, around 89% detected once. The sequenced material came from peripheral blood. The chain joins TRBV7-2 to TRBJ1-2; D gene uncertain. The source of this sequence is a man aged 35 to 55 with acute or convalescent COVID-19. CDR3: CASSLFTASNYGYTF. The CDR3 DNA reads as TGTGCCAGCAGCTTATTTACAGCCTCTAACTATGGCTACACCTTC.